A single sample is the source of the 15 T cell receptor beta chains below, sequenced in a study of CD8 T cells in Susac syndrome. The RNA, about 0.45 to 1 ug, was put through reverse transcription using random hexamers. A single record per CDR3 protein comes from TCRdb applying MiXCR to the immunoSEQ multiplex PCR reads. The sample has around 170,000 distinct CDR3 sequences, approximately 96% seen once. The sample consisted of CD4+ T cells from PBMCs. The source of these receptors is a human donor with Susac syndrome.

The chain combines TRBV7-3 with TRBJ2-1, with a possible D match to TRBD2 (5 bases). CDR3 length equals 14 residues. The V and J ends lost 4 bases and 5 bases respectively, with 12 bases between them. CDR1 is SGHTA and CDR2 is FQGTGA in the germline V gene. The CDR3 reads CASSSLLGNNEQFF. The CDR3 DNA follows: TGTGCCAGCAGCTCCTTACTAGGAAACAATGAGCAGTTCTTC.

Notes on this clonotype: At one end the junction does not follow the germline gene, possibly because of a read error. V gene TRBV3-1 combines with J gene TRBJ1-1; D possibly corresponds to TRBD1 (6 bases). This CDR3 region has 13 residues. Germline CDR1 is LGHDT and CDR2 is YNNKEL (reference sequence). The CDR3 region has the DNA TGTGCCAGCAGTCAAGGGGGTCGGACTGAAGCTTTCTTT. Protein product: CASSQGGRTEAFF. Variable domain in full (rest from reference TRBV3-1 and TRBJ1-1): DTAVSQTPKYLVTQMGNDKSIKCEQNLGHDTMYWYKQDSKKFLKIMFSYNNKELIINETVPNRFSPKSPDKAHLNLHINSLELGDSAVYFCASSQGGRTEAFFGQGTRLTVV.

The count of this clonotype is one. CDR3 region: CASSFLSSTDTQYF. CDR3 nucleotide sequence: TGTGCCAGCAGCTTCCTCTCTAGCACAGATACGCAGTATTTT. The chain couples TRBV7-3 to TRBJ2-3; D is unclear. The CDR3 is 14 amino acids. Germline V gene sequence: CDR1 SGHTA, CDR2 FQGTGA. Trimming shortened V by 3 bases and J by 0 bases, and 7 bases separated the two germline ends.

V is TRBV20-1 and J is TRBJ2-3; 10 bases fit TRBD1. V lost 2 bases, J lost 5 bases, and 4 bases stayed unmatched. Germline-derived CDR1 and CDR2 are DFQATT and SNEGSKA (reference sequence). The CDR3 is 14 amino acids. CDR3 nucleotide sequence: TGCAGTGCTAGACCGGGACAGGGGAAAGATACGCAGTATTTT. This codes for CSARPGQGKDTQYF.

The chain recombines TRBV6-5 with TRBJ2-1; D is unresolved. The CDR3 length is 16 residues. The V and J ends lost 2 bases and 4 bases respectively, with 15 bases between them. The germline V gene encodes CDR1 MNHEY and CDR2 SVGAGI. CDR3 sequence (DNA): TGTGCCAGCAGTTACAGGTTGGGGATCCCATACAATGAGCAGTTCTTC. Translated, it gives CASSYRLGIPYNEQFF.

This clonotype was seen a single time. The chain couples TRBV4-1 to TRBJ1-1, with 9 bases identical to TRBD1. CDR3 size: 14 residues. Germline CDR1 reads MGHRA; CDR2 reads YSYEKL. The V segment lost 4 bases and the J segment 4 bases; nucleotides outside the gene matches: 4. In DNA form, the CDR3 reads TGCGCCAGCAGCCGAGGGACAGGGTTCACTGAAGCTTTCTTT. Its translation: CASSRGTGFTEAFF.

DNA of the CDR3: TGTGCCAGCAGCCAACGGACAGGAGAGAGTGAGCAGTTCTTC. The encoded protein is CASSQRTGESEQFF. The chain recombines TRBV12-3 or TRBV12-4 with TRBJ2-1; 7 bases are shared with TRBD1. CDR3 length equals 14 residues. The V segment lost 6 bases and the J segment 9 bases; nucleotides outside the gene matches: 11.

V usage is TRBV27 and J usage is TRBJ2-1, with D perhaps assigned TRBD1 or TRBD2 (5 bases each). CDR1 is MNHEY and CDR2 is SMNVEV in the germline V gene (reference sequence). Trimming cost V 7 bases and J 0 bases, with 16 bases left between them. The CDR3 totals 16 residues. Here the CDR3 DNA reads TGTGCCAGCATCCCTGGGGACGGAAGCTCCTACAATGAGCAGTTCTTC. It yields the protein CASIPGDGSSYNEQFF.

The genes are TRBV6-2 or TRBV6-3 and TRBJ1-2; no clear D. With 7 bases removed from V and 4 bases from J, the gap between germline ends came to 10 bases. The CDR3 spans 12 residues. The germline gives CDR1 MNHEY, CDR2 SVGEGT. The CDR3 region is CASKVALYGYTF. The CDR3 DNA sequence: TGTGCCAGCAAAGTGGCCCTCTATGGCTACACCTTC.

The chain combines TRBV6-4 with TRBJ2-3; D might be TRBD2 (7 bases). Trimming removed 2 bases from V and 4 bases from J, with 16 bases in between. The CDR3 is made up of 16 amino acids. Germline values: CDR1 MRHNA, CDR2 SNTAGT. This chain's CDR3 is CASSDRGGPSPDTQYF. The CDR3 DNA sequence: TGTGCCAGCAGTGACCGCGGGGGCCCCTCGCCAGATACGCAGTATTTT.

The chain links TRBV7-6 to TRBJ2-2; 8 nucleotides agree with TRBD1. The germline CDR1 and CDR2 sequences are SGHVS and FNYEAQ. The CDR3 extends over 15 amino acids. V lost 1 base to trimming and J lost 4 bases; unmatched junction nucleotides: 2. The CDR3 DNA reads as TGTGCCAGCAGCTTAGACCAGGGGGCCACCGGGGAGCTGTTTTTT. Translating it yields CASSLDQGATGELFF.

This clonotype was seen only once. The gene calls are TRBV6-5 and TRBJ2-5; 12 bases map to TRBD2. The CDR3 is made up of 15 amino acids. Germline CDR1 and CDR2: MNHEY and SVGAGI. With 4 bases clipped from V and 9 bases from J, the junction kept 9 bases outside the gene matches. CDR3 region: CASSWLAGGRAAQYF. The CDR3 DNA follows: TGTGCCAGCAGTTGGCTAGCGGGGGGGCGAGCGGCCCAGTACTTC.

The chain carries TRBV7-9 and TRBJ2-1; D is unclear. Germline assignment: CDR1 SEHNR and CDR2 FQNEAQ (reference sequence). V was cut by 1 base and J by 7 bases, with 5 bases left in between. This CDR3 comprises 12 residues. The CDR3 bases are TGTGCCAGCAGCTTAGACTTGAATGAGCAGTTCTTC. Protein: CASSLDLNEQFF.

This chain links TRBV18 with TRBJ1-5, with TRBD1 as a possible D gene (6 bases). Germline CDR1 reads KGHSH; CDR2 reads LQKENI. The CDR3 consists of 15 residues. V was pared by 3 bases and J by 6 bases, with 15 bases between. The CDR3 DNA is TGTGCCAGCTCACCGGACAGAAACACCGCTCAGCCCCAGCATTTT. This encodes CASSPDRNTAQPQHF.

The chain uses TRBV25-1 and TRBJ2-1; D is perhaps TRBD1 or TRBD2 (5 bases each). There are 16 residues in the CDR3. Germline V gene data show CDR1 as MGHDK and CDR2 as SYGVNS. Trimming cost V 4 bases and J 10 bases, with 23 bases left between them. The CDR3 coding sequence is TGTGCCAGCAGTGCCGTTCGGCGGCCGTCCGGGGACGAGCAGTTCTTC. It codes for CASSAVRRPSGDEQFF.